This TCR beta chain was documented in a study of technical replicates of blood from a handful of donors. V gave up 5 bases and J gave up 7 bases; unmatched junction bases: 11. CDR3 length equals 18 residues. Per the germline V gene, CDR1 is SNHLY and CDR2 is FYNNEI. Only in-frame clones appear in the TCRdb table, and some are missing; sequencing was by immunoSEQ multiplex PCR. Of about 61,000 clones listed, less than 98% were seen once; the top ten hold approximately 0.18%. The sequenced sample consisted of T cells isolated from PBMCs. This receptor was obtained from a human donor in good health. The V and J genes are TRBV2 and TRBJ2-1, with 16 bases identical to TRBD2. The CDR3 bases are TGTGCCAGCAGTCTGGGGACTAGCGGGAGGGCCCGGGGGAATGAGCAGTTCTTC. This translates into CASSLGTSGRARGNEQFF.